This T cell receptor (beta chain) was documented in a study of T cell changes during pregnancy in multiple sclerosis. Germline V gene lookup returns CDR1 SGHRS and CDR2 YFSETQ. With V trimmed by 0 bases and J by 14 bases, 16 bases remained unmatched. This CDR3 is 17 amino acids long. This table comes from immunoSEQ multiplex PCR, and its TCRdb copy is limited to in-frame clones, with some not included. The repertoire has some 80,000 clones, 80% to 90% of them found once; the top ten carry around 0.96%. The sequenced sample was peripheral blood, obtained in the first trimester of pregnancy. The chain uses TRBV5-1 and TRBJ1-6, with 8 positions matching TRBD1. The receptor's source is a female donor in good health, enrolled as a control in a pregnancy study. In nucleotides, the CDR3 is TGCGCCAGCAGCTTGGTGCAGGGGGCGATTCAGAGGGGGTCCCTCCACTTT. As protein: CASSLVQGAIQRGSLHF.